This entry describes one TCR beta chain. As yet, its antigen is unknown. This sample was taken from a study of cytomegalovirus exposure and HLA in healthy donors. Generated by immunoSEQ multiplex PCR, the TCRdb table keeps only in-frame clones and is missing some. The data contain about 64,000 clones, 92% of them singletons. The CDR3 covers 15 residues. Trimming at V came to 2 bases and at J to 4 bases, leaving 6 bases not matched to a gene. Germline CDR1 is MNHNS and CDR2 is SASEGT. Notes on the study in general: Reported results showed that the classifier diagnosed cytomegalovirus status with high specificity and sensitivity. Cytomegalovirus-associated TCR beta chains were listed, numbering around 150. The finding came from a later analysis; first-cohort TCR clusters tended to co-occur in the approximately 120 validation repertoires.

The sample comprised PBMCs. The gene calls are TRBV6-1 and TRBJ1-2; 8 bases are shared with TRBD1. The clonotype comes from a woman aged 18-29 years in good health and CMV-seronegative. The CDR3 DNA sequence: TGTGCCAGCAGTGAACAAGGACAGGGCGCCTATGGCTACACCTTC. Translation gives CASSEQGQGAYGYTF.